The sample holds a few counts of the clone carrying this T cell receptor (beta chain). Its antigen is not identified. The sample's time point: blood at routine non-recurrence follow-up after resection. Whole RNA obtained from tumor, nontumor lung or frozen PBMC underwent sequencing without sorting. This sample was taken from a study of spatial heterogeneity in lung cancer. From the 5' RACE reads, TCRdb called clonotypes with MiXCR, one entry per CDR3 protein. The sample consists of fewer than 100,000 distinct CDR3 sequences, roughly 21% of them appearing once. Study-wide results and caveats: Blood carried ubiquitous expanded tumor TCRs more at resection than follow-up.

CDR3 length equals 15 residues. V lost 5 bases and J lost 4, with 17 bases in between. In germline, CDR1 is SGHTA, CDR2 FQGTGA. The source material was PBMCs, sampled at follow-up. The TCR sequence derives from a male donor with early-stage non-small cell lung cancer. The rearrangement uses TRBV7-3 and TRBJ1-1; TRBD1 might be the D (5 bases). CDR3 nucleotide sequence: TGTGCCAGCAGCCCCCGGGGCTTACGCGCCACTGAAGCTTTCTTT. Protein product: CASSPRGLRATEAFF.